A selection of T cell receptor beta chains follows, all from one sample in a study of CD4 T cells in lung cancer. Produced via immunoSEQ multiplex PCR; TCRdb's table is partial and in-frame only. The table has about 10,000 clones, about three fifths seen once. The specimen sequenced was normal lung tissue taken away from the tumor. The receptor set was obtained from a man between 60 and 70 years old with non-small cell lung cancer. Each CDR3 is given with its conserved first and last residue. A D gene is named only where the DNA matches it firmly. Rows may omit the clone size; those that give it use once, few, many or a size class.

v_call	j_call	d_call	clone_size	cdr3_nt	cdr3_aa
TRBV18	TRBJ2-3	-	once	TGTGCCAGCTCACCCGGCGGGTTGCACACAGATACGCAGTATTTT	CASSPGGLHTDTQYF
TRBV4-2	TRBJ2-1	TRBD2	-	TGTGCCAGCAGCCAGGGGACTAGCGGGACCGCCTACAATGAGCAGTTCTTC	CASSQGTSGTAYNEQFF
TRBV27	TRBJ1-4	-	few	TGTGCCAGCAGTTGGCGGGGGTATAATGAAAAACTGTTTTTT	CASSWRGYNEKLFF
TRBV7-3	TRBJ1-2	TRBD1	-	TGTGCCAGCAGGCTACAGGGGAGTGATGCCTATGGCTACACCTTC	CASRLQGSDAYGYTF
TRBV6-1	TRBJ1-1	TRBD1	few	TGTGCCAGCAGTGAGATGACAGGGGTGCTAAAGAACACTGAAGCTTTCTTT	CASSEMTGVLKNTEAFF
TRBV11-2	TRBJ2-5	TRBD2	-	TGTGCCAGCAGCCCAGAAGAGCGGGAGGGCCATCAAGAGACCCAGTACTTC	CASSPEEREGHQETQYF
TRBV6-5	TRBJ2-1	TRBD2	-	TGTGCCAGCAGTTACTCTGGCGGGAGGGCCTACAATGAGCAGTTCTTC	CASSYSGGRAYNEQFF
TRBV4-1	TRBJ2-4	TRBD2	-	TGCGCCAGCAGACTACTAGCGTCCCCCGGGGAGGCCAAAAACATTCAGTACTTC	CASRLLASPGEAKNIQYF
TRBV7-9	TRBJ1-1	-	large	TGTGCCAGCAGCTTGCTTAAGGGGTTGAACACTGAAGCTTTCTTT	CASSLLKGLNTEAFF
TRBV5-5	TRBJ1-1	-	-	TGTGCCAGCAGCCCGAGGACTGGGAACACTGAAGCTTTCTTT	CASSPRTGNTEAFF
TRBV18	TRBJ2-3	-	-	TGTGCCAGCTCACCGGGGGCAGGGGTTCCAGATACGCAGTATTTT	CASSPGAGVPDTQYF
TRBV11-2	TRBJ2-1	-	-	TGTGCCAGCAGCTTAGATGAGTTAGCGGCCCGTCTCCAGTTCTTC	CASSLDELAARLQFF
TRBV11-1	TRBJ2-3	TRBD2	-	TGTGCCAGCAGCTCTAGCGGTGCGATAGGGGCTAGCGGAGATACGCAGTATTTT	CASSSSGAIGASGDTQYF
TRBV6-1	TRBJ2-3	TRBD2	-	TGTGCCAGCATTTTCACTAGCGGGAGTGCAGATACGCAGTATTTT	CASIFTSGSADTQYF
TRBV9	TRBJ2-1	-	-	TGTGCCAGCAGTACAGGATCCATTTTGGAGCAGTTCTTC	CASSTGSILEQFF
TRBV6-5	TRBJ1-1	TRBD1	-	TGTGCCAGCAGTTACATTCAGGGGGGCACTGAAGCTTTCTTT	CASSYIQGGTEAFF
TRBV27	TRBJ2-7	TRBD1	few	TGTGCCAGCAGATCTGGGACAGGGAGGGAGCAGTACTTC	CASRSGTGREQYF
TRBV28	TRBJ2-7	TRBD2	-	TGTGCCAGCAGTTTGGGCGGGAGAGGGTACGAGCAGTACTTC	CASSLGGRGYEQYF
TRBV7-8	TRBJ1-5	TRBD1	-	TGTGCCAGCAGCCGGGACAGGAGCAATCAGCCCCAGCATTTT	CASSRDRSNQPQHF
TRBV2	TRBJ2-2	TRBD1	-	TGTGCCAGCAGAGGGACAGAAACCGGGGAGCTGTTTTTT	CASRGTETGELFF
TRBV6-5	TRBJ1-3	-	-	TGTGCCAGCAGTTACGGGGGGACTGGAAACACCATATATTTT	CASSYGGTGNTIYF
TRBV2	TRBJ2-2	TRBD2	-	TGTGCCAGCAGCCTGGGACTAGCGGGAACCCGGGAGCTGTTTTTT	CASSLGLAGTRELFF
TRBV9	TRBJ2-5	-	-	TGTGCCAGCAGCGTAGTGGGGGCGTGGGGAGAGACCCAGTACTTC	CASSVVGAWGETQYF
TRBV2	TRBJ1-2	TRBD1	-	TGTGCCAGCAGGGGGGGACAGGGACACTATGGCTACACCTTC	CASRGGQGHYGYTF
TRBV9	TRBJ2-7	TRBD2	-	TGTGCCAGCAGCGTAGGCCTAGCGGCACCCTACGAGCAGTACTTC	CASSVGLAAPYEQYF